This T cell receptor (beta chain) was sequenced during a study of T cell repertoires in cytomegalovirus infection. Whole-study results and caveats: Ex vivo, HLA-C-restricted CMV-specific TCR beta clonotypes prevailed over the rest of the response.

MiXCR was run by TCRdb on the reads, yielding one entry per CDR3 protein. The table shows around 350,000 distinct CDR3 sequences, with less than 20% occurring only once. The CDR3 spans 15 residues. Germline CDR1 and CDR2: SEHNR and FQNEAQ (reference sequence). In regard to this clonotype: Its target is not known. One junction end disagrees with the germline gene, perhaps due to a read error.

The sequence was obtained from a human donor in good health (CMV status not recorded). Some clones in this sample may be carry-over from other donors' samples. The sequenced sample consisted of PBMCs. This chain links TRBV7-9 with TRBJ2-1; 12 nucleotides agree with TRBD2. The CDR3 coding sequence is TGTGTCAGCAGCTTAACTAGCGGGAGGTACAATGAGCAGTTCTTC. It specifies CVSSLTSGRYNEQFF.